These 18 T cell receptor beta chains came from one sample sequenced in a study of blood T cell repertoires in COVID-19. The repertoire was sequenced with immunoSEQ multiplex PCR; TCRdb's copy has only in-frame clones and lacks some. The sample records around 240,000 clones, around 83% being singletons. Sequenced input: peripheral blood. The receptors shown here come from a woman aged 40 to 50 who had recovered from COVID-19.

Regarding this clone: This same CDR3 is encoded by further DNA sequences in the sample. The genes are TRBV5-1 and TRBJ1-3, with D unresolved. There are 14 residues in the CDR3. In germline, CDR1 is SGHRS, CDR2 YFSETQ. Trimming stripped 0 bases from V and 4 bases from J, with 8 bases between. The CDR3 loop is CASSLAGYGNTIYF. In DNA form, the CDR3 reads TGCGCCAGCAGCTTGGCGGGGTACGGAAACACCATATATTTT.

The chain is built from TRBV19 and TRBJ1-5; no clear D. Trimming took 4 bases from V and 9 from J, leaving 13 bases between them. This CDR3 has 13 residues. CDR1 is LNHDA and CDR2 is SQIVND in the germline V gene (reference sequence). CDR3: CASSTNSEGPQHF. The CDR3 DNA reads TGTGCCAGTAGTACAAATTCAGAGGGGCCCCAGCATTTT.

This clone was detected a few times. V gene TRBV28 combines with J gene TRBJ1-1, with TRBD1 as a possible D gene (5 bases). Trimming shortened V by 5 bases and J by 1 base, and 17 bases separated the two germline ends. Germline CDR1 reads MDHEN; CDR2 reads SYDVKM. The CDR3 runs to 16 residues. The CDR3 region has the DNA TGTGCCAGCAGTCAAGTCTCAGGAGGGGAGAACACTGAAGCTTTCTTT. Translating it yields CASSQVSGGENTEAFF.

The gene calls are TRBV3-1 (or the pseudogene TRBV3-2) and TRBJ2-7; TRBD2 aligns across 7 bases. This CDR3 spans 15 amino acids. The germline V gene encodes CDR1 LGHDT and CDR2 YNNKEL (reference sequence). V lost 0 bases to trimming and J lost 6 bases; unmatched junction nucleotides: 8. The CDR3 reads CASSQDFRGVGEQYF. Written as DNA, the CDR3 is TGTGCCAGCAGCCAAGATTTTCGGGGGGTCGGCGAGCAGTACTTC.

The V call is TRBV7-6, the J call TRBJ2-3, with D maybe TRBD1 (5 bases). Trimming took 1 base from V and 2 from J, leaving 10 bases between them. Germline V gene lookup returns CDR1 SGHVS and CDR2 FNYEAQ. This CDR3 has 15 residues. Written as DNA, the CDR3 is TGTGCCAGCAGCTTAGATCCAGGGTACACAGATACGCAGTATTTT. This translates into CASSLDPGYTDTQYF.

The rearrangement joins TRBV6-1 to TRBJ2-3, with a possible D match to TRBD2 (7 bases). Trimming pared 0 bases from V and 3 bases from J, leaving 16 bases between. CDR1 and CDR2 (germline): MNHNS, SASEGT. CDR3 length: 17 residues. The CDR3 loop is CASSEALGGAGTDTQYF. CDR3 DNA sequence: TGTGCCAGCAGTGAAGCGCTTGGGGGGGCCGGGACAGATACGCAGTATTTT.

This sequence joins TRBV18 and TRBJ1-4, with 7 bases fitting TRBD1. The V gene's germline CDR1 is KGHSH and CDR2 LQKENI. Losses at the gene ends were 6 bases for V and 2 bases for J; bases not matched to a gene: 9. The CDR3 loop spans 16 amino acids. CDR3 in amino acids: CASSPTLDRTNEKLFF. CDR3 nucleotide sequence: TGTGCCAGCTCCCCCACCCTGGACAGGACTAATGAAAAACTGTTTTTT.

The chain employs TRBV5-1 and TRBJ2-3, with D perhaps matching TRBD1 (5 bases). This CDR3 contains 16 residues. Trimming took off 0 bases at V and 2 bases at J, with 13 bases between the two ends. Germline CDR1 SGHRS, CDR2 YFSETQ. CDR3 amino acids: CASSLGAGLLTDTQYF. The CDR3 DNA reads as TGCGCCAGCAGCTTGGGGGCAGGGCTACTCACAGATACGCAGTATTTT. Full variable domain (remainder filled in from reference TRBV5-1 and TRBJ2-3): KAGVTQTPRYLIKTRGQQVTLSCSPISGHRSVSWYQQTPGQGLQFLFEYFSETQRNKGNFPGRFSGRQFSNSRSEMNVSTLELGDSALYLCASSLGAGLLTDTQYFGPGTRLTVL.

This clone was seen a few times. J is TRBJ2-1 and V is TRBV5-1; 7 bases line up with TRBD2. Looked up from germline, CDR1 is SGHRS and CDR2 is YFSETQ. Trimming cost V 1 base and J 5 bases; bases outside gene matches: 9. The CDR3 runs to 16 residues. CDR3 in DNA: TGCGCCAGCAGCTTGAGTGTCGGGACTACAGACAATGAGCAGTTCTTC. As protein: CASSLSVGTTDNEQFF.

The rearrangement links TRBV15 to TRBJ2-7, with 9 positions matching TRBD2. This CDR3 is built from 16 residues. From germline, CDR1 is LNHNV and CDR2 YYDKDF (reference sequence). Trimming cost V 1 base and J 4 bases; bases outside gene matches: 8. The CDR3 loop is CATSRGLAGLRYEQYF. In DNA, the CDR3 is TGTGCCACCAGCAGAGGTCTAGCGGGGTTGAGGTACGAGCAGTACTTC.

J is TRBJ1-2 and V is TRBV6-5, with 7 bases identical to TRBD1. The germline CDR1 and CDR2 sequences are MNHEY and SVGAGI. Unmatched junction bases numbered 8, after V lost 6 bases and J lost 7 bases. This CDR3 has 13 residues. The CDR3 nucleotides read TGTGCCAGCAGAAACTCAGGGGGATCTGGCTACACCTTC. Its protein is CASRNSGGSGYTF.

V is TRBV7-8 and J is TRBJ2-5; 9 nucleotides agree with TRBD2. The V gene end was trimmed by 5 bases and the J gene end by 5 bases; junction bases not matched to a gene: 18. The CDR3 has 18 amino acids. Germline CDR1 SGHVS, CDR2 FQNEAQ. CDR3 sequence reads: CASSKSGMAGGPRETQYF. The CDR3 region has the DNA TGTGCCAGCAGCAAATCGGGAATGGCGGGGGGGCCTAGGGAGACCCAGTACTTC.

J is TRBJ2-1 and V is TRBV4-2; D possibly corresponds to TRBD2 (6 bases). Trimming removed 0 bases at V and 8 bases at J, with 11 bases between. Germline V gives CDR1 LGHNA, CDR2 YNFKEQ. The CDR3 is made up of 14 amino acids. DNA for the CDR3: TGTGCCAGCAGCCAAGATGATGGAGGGGATGAGCAGTTCTTC. Its translation: CASSQDDGGDEQFF.

The chain employs TRBV2 and TRBJ2-5, with 9 positions matching TRBD1. CDR1 and CDR2 (germline): SNHLY, FYNNEI. The CDR3 loop spans 17 amino acids. Unmatched junction bases numbered 8, after V lost 0 bases and J lost 3 bases. The CDR3 coding sequence is TGTGCCAGCAGTGAAGCTTTGGGACAGGGTTGGAAAGAGACCCAGTACTTC. Its translation is CASSEALGQGWKETQYF.

This clone was found many times. The chain employs TRBV7-8 and TRBJ2-7; TRBD1 aligns across 7 bases. Losses at the gene ends were 5 bases for V and 5 bases for J; bases not matched to a gene: 12. The V gene's germline CDR1 is SGHVS and CDR2 FQNEAQ. This CDR3 is built from 15 residues. In DNA, the CDR3 is TGTGCCAGCAGCCGGAACCGCGACAGGGTCGACGAGCAGTACTTC. This encodes CASSRNRDRVDEQYF. Filled out from reference TRBV7-8 and TRBJ2-7, the complete variable domain reads GAGVSQSPRYKVAKRGQDVALRCDPISGHVSLFWYQQALGQGPEFLTYFQNEAQLDKSGLPSDRFFAERPEGSVSTLKIQRTQQEDSAVYLCASSRNRDRVDEQYFGPGTRLTVT.

This chain connects TRBV9 to TRBJ1-1; D not certain. V lost 3 bases, J lost 1 base, and 10 bases lay in between. Per germline, CDR1 SGDLS and CDR2 YYNGEE. The CDR3 has 14 residues. The CDR3 DNA reads TGTGCCAGCAGCGCCCCCCCCCAGAACACTGAAGCTTTCTTT. As protein: CASSAPPQNTEAFF.

V is TRBV7-2 and J is TRBJ2-1; D remains unclear. CDR1 and CDR2 (germline): SGHTA, FQGNSA. The V and J ends lost 1 base and 0 bases respectively, with 4 bases between them. The CDR3 runs 14 residues. This CDR3 is CASSLDGSYNEQFF. The CDR3 DNA reads TGTGCCAGCAGCTTAGACGGCTCCTACAATGAGCAGTTCTTC. The full variable domain, with the rest looked up from reference TRBV7-2 and TRBJ2-1, is GAGVSQSPSNKVTEKGKDVELRCDPISGHTALYWYRQSLGQGLEFLIYFQGNSAPDKSGLPSDRFSAERTGGSVSTLTIQRTQQEDSAVYLCASSLDGSYNEQFFGPGTRLTVL.

J is TRBJ1-5 and V is TRBV29-1, with 8 bases lining up with TRBD1. The CDR3 length is 21 residues. CDR1 is SQVTM and CDR2 is ANQGSEA in the germline V gene. V lost 2 bases, J lost 3 bases, and 24 bases stayed unmatched. The CDR3 bases are TGCAGCGTTGAACGCTCTAGCCTCTACATAGGGACAGGTGACTCCAATCAGCCCCAGCATTTT. Amino acid sequence: CSVERSSLYIGTGDSNQPQHF.